Listed below are T cell receptor beta chains from one sample, sequenced in a study of T-cell reconstitution after alpha-beta-depleted transplantation in children. One entry per CDR3 protein results from TCRdb running MiXCR on the PCR reads. The repertoire has roughly 310,000 distinct CDR3 sequences, approximately 20% of them found once; the top ten carry over 9.5%. The specimen was PBMCs, mostly from graft donor cells, collected 180 days after TCRalphabeta/CD19-depleted stem cell transplant. All receptors derive from a male patient younger than 18 who had a stem cell transplant for acute lymphoblastic leukemia, so the T cells may come from the graft donor. Each CDR3 is given with its conserved first and last residue. The D gene is left open where the match is weak. A row's size may be missing; if present it is once, few, many or a size class.

size: NA
J: TRBJ2-7
V: TRBV20-1
D: NA
DNA: TGCAGTGCTAGAGATGGGCGGGGCGGGCTATCCGAGCAGTACTTC
CDR3: CSARDGRGGLSEQYF

size: NA
J: TRBJ2-3
V: TRBV5-1
D: TRBD2
DNA: TGCGCCAGCAGCTCGGGGGGTAGGTTAGCAGATACGCAGTATTTT
CDR3: CASSSGGRLADTQYF

size: NA
J: TRBJ1-5
V: TRBV5-1
D: NA
DNA: TGCGCCAGCAGCTTGAGGGGAGCACCGCCCCAGCATTTT
CDR3: CASSLRGAPPQHF

size: NA
J: TRBJ2-1
V: TRBV25-1
D: NA
DNA: TGTGCCAGGGACCAGGGGTTTGTCGGGAATGAGCAGTTCTTC
CDR3: CARDQGFVGNEQFF

size: NA
J: TRBJ1-2
V: TRBV6-1
D: TRBD1
DNA: TGTGCCAGCAGTGACAGGGGGCGCGGCTATGGCTACACCTTC
CDR3: CASSDRGRGYGYTF

size: NA
J: TRBJ2-5
V: TRBV4-1
D: NA
DNA: TGCGCCAGCAGCCAAGTACAGGGGAGGTTTGAGACCCAGTACTTC
CDR3: CASSQVQGRFETQYF

size: few
J: TRBJ2-3
V: TRBV20-1
D: TRBD2
DNA: TGCAGTGCTAGAGTAGGGACTAGCGGGAAGGATACGCAGTATTTT
CDR3: CSARVGTSGKDTQYF

size: NA
J: TRBJ1-6
V: TRBV5-1
D: TRBD1
DNA: TGCGCCAGCAGCTGGGGGCCAGGGGGCAACTCACCCCTCCACTTT
CDR3: CASSWGPGGNSPLHF

size: few
J: TRBJ2-7
V: TRBV7-9
D: TRBD2
DNA: TGTGCCAGCAGCGAAGGACTAGCGGGGGCCTACGAGCAGTACTTC
CDR3: CASSEGLAGAYEQYF

size: NA
J: TRBJ2-7
V: TRBV18
D: NA
DNA: TGTGCCAGCTCACCGCAGGGGCCTTTGCGTGAGCAGTACTTC
CDR3: CASSPQGPLREQYF

size: NA
J: TRBJ2-1
V: TRBV27
D: TRBD2
DNA: TGTGCCAGCAGTTTCCGGACTAGCGGGTCGTACAATGAGCAGTTCTTC
CDR3: CASSFRTSGSYNEQFF

size: NA
J: TRBJ2-1
V: TRBV10-2
D: NA
DNA: TGCGCCAGCAGAGCAAAAGCGGGACACTCCTACAATGAGCAGTTCTTC
CDR3: CASRAKAGHSYNEQFF

size: many
J: TRBJ2-5
V: TRBV7-2
D: NA
DNA: TGTGCCAGCAGCTTCGGACTACGAGAGACCCAGTACTTC
CDR3: CASSFGLRETQYF

size: NA
J: TRBJ1-1
V: TRBV18
D: NA
DNA: TGTGCCAGCTCACCCGCCTGGGTCACTGAAGCTTTCTTT
CDR3: CASSPAWVTEAFF

size: NA
J: TRBJ2-1
V: TRBV7-6
D: NA
DNA: TGTGCCAGCAGCTTAAGGACGGACAATGAGCAGTTCTTC
CDR3: CASSLRTDNEQFF

size: few
J: TRBJ2-7
V: TRBV12-3/TRBV12-4
D: TRBD2
DNA: TGTGCCAGCAGTTTAGTAGCGGGAGTATACGAGCAGTACTTC
CDR3: CASSLVAGVYEQYF

size: NA
J: TRBJ2-7
V: TRBV5-1
D: TRBD1
DNA: TGCGCCAGCAGCAGGGGGGACAGGGAATACCCCTCCTACGAGCAGTACTTC
CDR3: CASSRGDREYPSYEQYF

size: few
J: TRBJ2-5
V: TRBV12-3/TRBV12-4
D: TRBD2
DNA: TGTGCCAGCAGGAGGGGAGGGACTAGCCTATACCAAGAGACCCAGTACTTC
CDR3: CASRRGGTSLYQETQYF

size: once
J: TRBJ2-5
V: TRBV20-1
D: NA
DNA: TGCAGAGCTAGCTCTGGCCCTCAAGAGACCCAGTACTTC
CDR3: CRASSGPQETQYF

size: NA
J: TRBJ2-4
V: TRBV2
D: TRBD2
DNA: TGTGCCAGCATTTTTCTAGCGGGAGGGAGGAAAGCCAAAAACATTCAGTACTTC
CDR3: CASIFLAGGRKAKNIQYF

size: once
J: TRBJ2-1
V: TRBV7-9
D: TRBD2
DNA: TGTGCCAGCAGCCCTAGGACTAGCGGAGTTTACAATGAGCAGTTCTTC
CDR3: CASSPRTSGVYNEQFF

size: NA
J: TRBJ2-1
V: TRBV5-1
D: TRBD2
DNA: TGCGCCAGCAGCTTGGACTCTAGCGGGAGAACTAATGAGCAGCTCTTC
CDR3: CASSLDSSGRTNEQLF

size: NA
J: TRBJ2-5
V: TRBV20-1
D: TRBD2
DNA: TGCAGTGCTAGCCCGGGACTAGCGGGAGGACAAGAGACCCAGTACTTC
CDR3: CSASPGLAGGQETQYF

size: few
J: TRBJ2-1
V: TRBV5-1
D: TRBD2
DNA: TGCGCCAGCAGCCGTTGGGAGGGCCGGGATGAGCAGTTCTTC
CDR3: CASSRWEGRDEQFF

size: once
J: TRBJ2-7
V: TRBV12-3/TRBV12-4
D: TRBD1
DNA: TGTGCCAGCAGTCCCGGACAGGGCGAGCAGCACTTC
CDR3: CASSPGQGEQHF

size: few
J: TRBJ2-1
V: TRBV7-9
D: NA
DNA: TGTGCCAGCAGCTTAGCCCCAGGTTATTGGGATGAGCAGTTCTTC
CDR3: CASSLAPGYWDEQFF

size: NA
J: TRBJ2-1
V: TRBV6-2/TRBV6-3
D: TRBD2
DNA: TGTGCCAGCAGCAGTAGCGGGAGGGCCTTTAATGAGCAGTTCTTC
CDR3: CASSSSGRAFNEQFF

size: once
J: TRBJ2-2
V: TRBV5-1
D: TRBD2
DNA: TGCGCCAGCACCTACGGAACGACTCTAGCGGGAACCGGGGAGCTGTTTTTT
CDR3: CASTYGTTLAGTGELFF

size: NA
J: TRBJ2-3
V: TRBV6-5
D: TRBD1
DNA: TGTGCCAGCAGTTACCGGGGACAGGGCACAGATACGCAGTATTTT
CDR3: CASSYRGQGTDTQYF

size: few
J: TRBJ2-7
V: TRBV10-2
D: TRBD1
DNA: TGCGCCAGCTCTTTCGACAGGGACTACGAGCAGTACTTC
CDR3: CASSFDRDYEQYF

size: few
J: TRBJ2-5
V: TRBV4-2
D: NA
DNA: TGTGCCAGCAGCCGCGGGACGGGGCTCCTCCAAGAGACCCAGTACTTC
CDR3: CASSRGTGLLQETQYF

size: NA
J: TRBJ2-5
V: TRBV12-3/TRBV12-4
D: TRBD2
DNA: TGTGCCAGCACCAAAACTAGCGGCCAAGAGACCCAGTACTTC
CDR3: CASTKTSGQETQYF

size: few
J: TRBJ2-1
V: TRBV7-3
D: NA
DNA: TGTGCCAGCAGCTTATCTGGCCTAGTGGCTGAGCAGTTCTTC
CDR3: CASSLSGLVAEQFF

size: NA
J: TRBJ2-4
V: TRBV5-1
D: NA
DNA: TGCGCCAGCACAGCGGAGTTGGAAAACATTCAGTACTTC
CDR3: CASTAELENIQYF

size: few
J: TRBJ2-2
V: TRBV11-1
D: TRBD2
DNA: TGTGCCAGCAGCTTGACTAGCGGGAGCCAAAGACTGACGAACACCGGGGAGCTGTTTTTT
CDR3: CASSLTSGSQRLTNTGELFF

size: few
J: TRBJ2-1
V: TRBV20-1
D: TRBD1
DNA: TGCAGTGCTTCCCCTAGTCGGTACGAGGGACAGGGGTTCTACAATGAGCAGTTCTTC
CDR3: CSASPSRYEGQGFYNEQFF

size: NA
J: TRBJ1-1
V: TRBV4-1
D: TRBD1
DNA: TGCGCCAGCAGCCAAGGGGCAGGGGGAAGAACTGAAGCTTTCTTT
CDR3: CASSQGAGGRTEAFF

size: few
J: TRBJ1-1
V: TRBV27
D: TRBD1
DNA: TGTGCCAGTAGACAGGGGGTTGAAGCTTTCTTT
CDR3: CASRQGVEAFF

size: few
J: TRBJ1-1
V: TRBV29-1
D: TRBD1
DNA: TGCAGCGGCGCCGGGACAGGTAAAATGAACACTGAAGCTTTCTTT
CDR3: CSGAGTGKMNTEAFF

size: few
J: TRBJ1-5
V: TRBV7-9
D: NA
DNA: TGTGCCAGCAGCTTAGAGAATCAGCCCCAGCATTTT
CDR3: CASSLENQPQHF

size: NA
J: TRBJ2-1
V: TRBV11-2
D: TRBD2
DNA: TGTGCCAGCAGCTCGGACGCCTGGACTAGCGGGAGGTTCAATGAGCAGTTCTTC
CDR3: CASSSDAWTSGRFNEQFF

size: few
J: TRBJ2-2
V: TRBV7-8
D: NA
DNA: TGTGCCAGCAGCTTAGGAGGGAGTGCGAACACCGGGGAGCTGTTTTTT
CDR3: CASSLGGSANTGELFF

size: few
J: TRBJ1-2
V: TRBV20-1
D: TRBD1
DNA: TGCAGTGCTATGGGACAGGTTCCCAGGAGGGATGACTACACCTTC
CDR3: CSAMGQVPRRDDYTF

size: few
J: TRBJ2-1
V: TRBV30
D: TRBD2
DNA: TGTGCCTGGAGTGTTTTGAGCGGGGGCCTTAAGCAGTTCTTC
CDR3: CAWSVLSGGLKQFF

size: few
J: TRBJ1-5
V: TRBV6-5
D: NA
DNA: TGTGCCAGCAGTTACGGGGGGGTCCAGCATTTT
CDR3: CASSYGGVQHF

size: few
J: TRBJ2-5
V: TRBV7-9
D: NA
DNA: TGTGCCAGCAGCTTACGGGTTGGGGAGACCCAGTACTTC
CDR3: CASSLRVGETQYF

size: NA
J: TRBJ1-1
V: TRBV5-1
D: NA
DNA: TGCGCCAGCAGCTTGTCCAGAAACCTTGAAGCTTTCTTT
CDR3: CASSLSRNLEAFF

size: NA
J: TRBJ2-5
V: TRBV4-1
D: TRBD1
DNA: TGCGCCAGCAGCCAAAGACCGGGACAGATGTACCAAGAGACCCAGTACTTC
CDR3: CASSQRPGQMYQETQYF

size: NA
J: TRBJ2-3
V: TRBV12-3/TRBV12-4
D: NA
DNA: TGTGCCAGCAGTTTAGATAGGCTAGCCAGAGGGGATACGCAGTATTTT
CDR3: CASSLDRLARGDTQYF

size: NA
J: TRBJ2-7
V: TRBV12-3/TRBV12-4
D: NA
DNA: TGTGCCAGCAGTCCTCCCCGAGCCTACGAGCAGTACTTC
CDR3: CASSPPRAYEQYF

size: NA
J: TRBJ2-2
V: TRBV28
D: NA
DNA: TGTGCCAGCAGTCCCCATTACCTAGTCCCCGCCGGGGAGCTGTTTTTT
CDR3: CASSPHYLVPAGELFF

size: few
J: TRBJ2-2
V: TRBV20-1
D: NA
DNA: TGCAGTGCTAGTAAGGGGACGAACACCGGGGAGCTGTTTTTT
CDR3: CSASKGTNTGELFF

size: few
J: TRBJ2-2
V: TRBV7-2
D: NA
DNA: TGTGCCACCACCACCGGGGAGCTGTTTTTT
CDR3: CATTTGELFF